This T cell receptor (beta chain) was found in a study of tumor and adjacent non-tumor tissue in lung cancer. Study results and caveats: Patients with more diverse tumor TCRs had worse survival.

TCRbeta libraries were built with three rounds of nested PCR, modified from ARM-PCR. TCRdb analysed the multiplex PCR reads with MiXCR anew, one entry per CDR3 protein. The sample yields around 80,000 distinct CDR3 sequences, approximately 82% seen once. On this clonotype itself: Antigen specificity is unknown. The CDR3 does not close with the conserved phenylalanine or tryptophan, likely indicating a read error. The DNA is omitted, as the CDR3 cannot be located on it reliably, and the CDR3 follows TCRdb's listing.

CDR1 and CDR2 from the germline V gene are MNHEY and SVGAGI. The CDR3 has 15 amino acids, counting both end residues. This sample's RNA came from whole unsorted tissue. Distant lung tissue was collected more than 3 cm away from the tumor edge. This TCR was recovered from a man between 65 and 79 years old with non-small cell lung cancer. The specimen sequenced was distant non-tumor lung tissue. V usage is TRBV6-5 and J usage is TRBJ1-1. The CDR3 region is CASSYPIRMNTEACL.